The source of this TCR beta chain is a study of T-cell memory formation after mild COVID-19. This clonotype occurred a few times. As yet, its antigen is unknown. This CDR3 is built from 12 residues. In germline, CDR1 is SQVTM, CDR2 ANQGSEA. Trimming cost V 4 bases and J 7 bases, with 11 bases left between them. Study-wide results and limits: The authors did not confirm SARS-CoV-2 specificity of second-wave clones peaking day 37.

TCRdb recomputed calls from the 5' RACE reads with MiXCR, one row per CDR3 protein. The sample lists roughly 170,000 distinct CDR3 sequences, about 18% seen once, with 3% to 4% in the top ten. The receptor comes from a man in his late teens or twenties who had mild COVID-19 (a few samples of this study predate the infection). Cell type and time point are not known. The rearrangement links TRBV29-1 to TRBJ2-1; D is ambiguous. The sample taken for sequencing was PBMCs or a T cell subset sorted from them (not recorded which). The chain's CDR3 is CSVVVSLNEQFF. The CDR3 DNA follows: TGCAGCGTTGTCGTCAGCTTAAATGAGCAGTTCTTC.